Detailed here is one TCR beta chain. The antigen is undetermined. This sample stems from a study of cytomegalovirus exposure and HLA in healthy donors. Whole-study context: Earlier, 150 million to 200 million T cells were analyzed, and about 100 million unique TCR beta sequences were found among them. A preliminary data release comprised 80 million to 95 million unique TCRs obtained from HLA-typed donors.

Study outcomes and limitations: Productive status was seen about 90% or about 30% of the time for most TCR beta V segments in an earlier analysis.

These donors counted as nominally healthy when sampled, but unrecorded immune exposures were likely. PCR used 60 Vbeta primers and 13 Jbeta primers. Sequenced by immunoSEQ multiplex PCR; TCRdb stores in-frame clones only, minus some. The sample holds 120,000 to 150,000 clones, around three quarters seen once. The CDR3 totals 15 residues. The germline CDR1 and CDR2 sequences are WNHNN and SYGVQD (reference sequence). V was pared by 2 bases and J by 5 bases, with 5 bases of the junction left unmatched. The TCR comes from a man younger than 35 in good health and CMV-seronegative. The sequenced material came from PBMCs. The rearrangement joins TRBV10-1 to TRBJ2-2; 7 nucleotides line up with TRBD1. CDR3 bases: TGCGCCAGCAGTGAGACAGGGGTGGTTACCGGGGAGCTGTTTTTT. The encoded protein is CASSETGVVTGELFF.